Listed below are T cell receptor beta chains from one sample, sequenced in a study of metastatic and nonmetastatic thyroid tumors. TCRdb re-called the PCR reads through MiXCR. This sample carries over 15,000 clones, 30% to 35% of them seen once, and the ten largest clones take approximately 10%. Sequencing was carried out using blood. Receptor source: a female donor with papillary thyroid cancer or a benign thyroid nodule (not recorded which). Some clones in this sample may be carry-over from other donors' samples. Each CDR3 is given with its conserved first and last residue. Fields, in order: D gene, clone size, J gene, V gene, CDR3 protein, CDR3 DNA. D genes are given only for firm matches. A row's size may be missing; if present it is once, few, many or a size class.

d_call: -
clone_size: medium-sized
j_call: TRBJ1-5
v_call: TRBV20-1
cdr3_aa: CSARGGDQPQHF
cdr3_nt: TGCAGTGCTAGAGGGGGGGATCAGCCCCAGCATTTT

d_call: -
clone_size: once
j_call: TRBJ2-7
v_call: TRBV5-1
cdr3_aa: CASILAEGVPSYEQYF
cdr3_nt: TGCGCCAGCATCTTGGCCGAGGGGGTCCCCTCCTACGAGCAGTACTTC

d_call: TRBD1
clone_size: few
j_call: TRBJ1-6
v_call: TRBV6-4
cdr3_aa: CASRASAGGASPLHF
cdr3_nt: TGTGCCAGCCGTGCCTCCGCAGGGGGAGCTTCACCCCTCCACTTT

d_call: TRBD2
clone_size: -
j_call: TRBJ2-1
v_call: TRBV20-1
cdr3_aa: CSAFRDYYNEQFF
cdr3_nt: TGCAGTGCTTTCCGGGACTATTACAATGAGCAGTTCTTC

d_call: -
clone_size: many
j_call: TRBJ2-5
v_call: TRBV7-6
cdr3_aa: CASSLGMWETQYF
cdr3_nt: TGTGCCAGCAGCTTAGGGATGTGGGAGACCCAGTACTTC

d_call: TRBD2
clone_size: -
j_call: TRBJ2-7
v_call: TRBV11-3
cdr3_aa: CASNAAGAGPREQYF
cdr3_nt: TGTGCCAGCAACGCAGCGGGAGCAGGGCCTCGGGAGCAGTACTTC

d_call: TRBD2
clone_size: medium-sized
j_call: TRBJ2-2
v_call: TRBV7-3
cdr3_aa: CASSPTSGPRELFF
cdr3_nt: TGTGCCAGCAGCCCGACTAGCGGCCCCCGGGAGCTGTTTTTT

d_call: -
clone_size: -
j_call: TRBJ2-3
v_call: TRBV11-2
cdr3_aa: CASSLGGGALTDTQYF
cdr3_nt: TGTGCCAGCAGCTTAGGGGGTGGGGCCTTAACAGATACGCAGTATTTT

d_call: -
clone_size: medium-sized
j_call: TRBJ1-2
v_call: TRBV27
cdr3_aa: CASSLSSGGGYTF
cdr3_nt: TGTGCCAGCAGTTTATCCTCGGGGGGTGGCTACACCTTC

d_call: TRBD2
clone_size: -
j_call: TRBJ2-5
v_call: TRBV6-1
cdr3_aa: CASSELAGGEETQYF
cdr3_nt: TGTGCCAGCAGTGAGTTAGCGGGGGGGGAAGAGACCCAGTACTTC

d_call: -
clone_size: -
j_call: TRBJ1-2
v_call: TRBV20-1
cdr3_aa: CSASVSDFYGYTF
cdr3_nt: TGCAGTGCTAGCGTCTCGGATTTCTATGGCTACACCTTC

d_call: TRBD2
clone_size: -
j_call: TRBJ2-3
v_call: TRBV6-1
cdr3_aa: CASSGGLAGGPTDTQYF
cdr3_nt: TGTGCCAGCAGTGGGGGATTAGCGGGAGGGCCTACAGATACGCAGTATTTT

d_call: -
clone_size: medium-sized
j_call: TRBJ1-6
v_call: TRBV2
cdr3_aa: CATKREQGLVSLHF
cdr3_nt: TGTGCCACCAAAAGGGAACAGGGTCTCGTCAGCCTCCACTTT

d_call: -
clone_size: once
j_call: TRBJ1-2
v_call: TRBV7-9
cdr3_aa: CANSQTQETYGYTF
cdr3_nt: TGTGCCAACAGCCAAACACAGGAGACCTATGGCTACACCTTC

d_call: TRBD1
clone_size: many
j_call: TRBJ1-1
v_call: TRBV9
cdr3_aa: CASSKGQDRFEAFF
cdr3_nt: TGTGCCAGCAGCAAGGGACAGGATCGTTTTGAAGCTTTCTTT

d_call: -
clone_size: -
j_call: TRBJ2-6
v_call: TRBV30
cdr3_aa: CAWSGRVGSGANVLTF
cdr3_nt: TGTGCCTGGAGTGGTAGGGTGGGATCTGGGGCCAACGTCCTGACTTTC

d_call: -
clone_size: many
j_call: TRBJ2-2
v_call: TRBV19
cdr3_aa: CASSYGQGNTGELFF
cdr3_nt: TGTGCCAGTAGTTATGGTCAGGGGAACACCGGGGAGCTGTTTTTT

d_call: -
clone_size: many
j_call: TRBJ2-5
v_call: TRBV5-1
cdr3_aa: CASSLPGREETQYF
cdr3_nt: TGCGCCAGCAGCTTGCCCGGACGGGAAGAGACCCAGTACTTC

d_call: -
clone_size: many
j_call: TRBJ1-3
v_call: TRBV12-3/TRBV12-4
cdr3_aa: CASSLGQENTIYF
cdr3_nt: TGTGCCAGCAGTTTAGGTCAGGAAAACACCATATATTTT

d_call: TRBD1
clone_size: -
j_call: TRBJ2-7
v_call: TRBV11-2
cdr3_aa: CASSSPGQGLGEQYF
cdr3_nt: TGTGCCAGCAGCTCCCCCGGACAGGGACTGGGCGAGCAGTACTTC

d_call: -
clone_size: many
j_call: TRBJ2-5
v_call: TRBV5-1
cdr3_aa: CASNGGRGGQTQYF
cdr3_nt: TGCGCCAGCAACGGGGGCAGGGGAGGACAGACCCAGTACTTC

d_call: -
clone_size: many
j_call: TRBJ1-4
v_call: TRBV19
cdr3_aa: CASSNQGGAEEKLFF
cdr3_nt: TGTGCCAGTAGTAACCAAGGGGGGGCGGAAGAAAAACTGTTTTTT

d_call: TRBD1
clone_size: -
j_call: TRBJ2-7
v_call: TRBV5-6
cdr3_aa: CASSLGAGQGYEQYF
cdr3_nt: TGTGCCAGCAGCTTGGGAGCGGGACAGGGATACGAGCAGTACTTC

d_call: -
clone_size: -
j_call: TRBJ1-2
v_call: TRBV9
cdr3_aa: CASSVGGGLQAF
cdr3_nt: TGTGCCAGCAGCGTAGGTGGGGGCCTCCAAGCCTTC

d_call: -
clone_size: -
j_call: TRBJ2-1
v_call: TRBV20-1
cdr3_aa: CSAREGSAVYNEQFF
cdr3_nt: TGCAGTGCTAGAGAGGGGTCCGCGGTCTACAATGAGCAGTTCTTC

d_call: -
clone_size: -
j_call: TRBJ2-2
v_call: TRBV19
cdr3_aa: CASSTKIGGAGELFF
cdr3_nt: TGTGCCAGTAGTACGAAAATAGGGGGTGCCGGGGAGCTGTTTTTT

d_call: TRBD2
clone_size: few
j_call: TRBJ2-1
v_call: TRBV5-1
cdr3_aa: CASSSIAGYYNEQFF
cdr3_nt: TGCGCCAGCAGCTCAATAGCGGGATACTACAATGAGCAGTTCTTC

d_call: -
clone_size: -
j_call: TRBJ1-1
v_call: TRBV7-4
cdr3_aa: CASTPIPGINTEAFF
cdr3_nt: TGTGCCAGCACCCCGATCCCAGGGATTAACACTGAAGCTTTCTTT

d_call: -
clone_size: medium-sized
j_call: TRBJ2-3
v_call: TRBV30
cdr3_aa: CAWSPGAGTDTQYF
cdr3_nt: TGTGCCTGGAGCCCGGGAGCGGGCACAGATACGCAGTATTTT

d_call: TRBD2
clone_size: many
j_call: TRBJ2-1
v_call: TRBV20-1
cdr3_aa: CSAKLAGGRREQFF
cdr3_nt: TGCAGTGCTAAACTAGCGGGGGGACGGAGGGAGCAGTTCTTC

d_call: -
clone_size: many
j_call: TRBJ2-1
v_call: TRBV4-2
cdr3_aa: CASSQNWGGLRNEQFF
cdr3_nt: TGTGCCAGCAGCCAAAACTGGGGCGGACTCCGCAATGAGCAGTTCTTC